These T cell receptor beta chains were read from a single sample in a study of identifying expanded T cells in peripheral blood. Repertoires were generated with immunoSEQ multiplex PCR, while TCRdb's copy carries only in-frame clones and drops some. The sample includes over 85,000 clones, more than 75% of them seen just once. The specimen sequenced was blood. The origin of the receptors is a person between 18 and 70 years old in good health. CDR3s include the opening cysteine and the closing phenylalanine or tryptophan. Fields, in order: V gene, clone size, D gene, J gene, CDR3 protein, CDR3 DNA. D genes are given only for firm matches. Not every row has a clone size; where given, it reads once, few, many or a size class.

v_call: TRBV9
clone_size: -
d_call: -
j_call: TRBJ1-2
cdr3_aa: CASSVDGRDGYTF
cdr3_nt: TGTGCCAGCAGCGTAGACGGTAGGGACGGCTACACCTTC

v_call: TRBV7-2
clone_size: -
d_call: -
j_call: TRBJ2-1
cdr3_aa: CASSFLGTRPNEQFF
cdr3_nt: TGTGCCAGCAGCTTTTTAGGGACGAGACCCAATGAGCAGTTCTTC

v_call: TRBV16
clone_size: few
d_call: -
j_call: TRBJ1-3
cdr3_aa: CASSRSGNTIYF
cdr3_nt: TGTGCCAGCAGCCGCTCTGGAAACACCATATATTTT

v_call: TRBV7-2
clone_size: -
d_call: -
j_call: TRBJ1-5
cdr3_aa: CASSPTLDQPQHF
cdr3_nt: TGTGCCAGCAGCCCCACCTTAGACCAGCCCCAGCATTTT

v_call: TRBV15
clone_size: -
d_call: -
j_call: TRBJ2-7
cdr3_aa: CATSRTLSSYEQYF
cdr3_nt: TGTGCCACCAGTCGGACATTGAGCTCCTACGAGCAGTACTTC

v_call: TRBV9
clone_size: -
d_call: -
j_call: TRBJ1-1
cdr3_aa: CASSVEGLNTEAFF
cdr3_nt: TGTGCCAGCAGCGTAGAGGGCCTGAACACTGAAGCTTTCTTT

v_call: TRBV7-9
clone_size: -
d_call: TRBD1
j_call: TRBJ2-1
cdr3_aa: CASSLQGALWFF
cdr3_nt: TGTGCCAGCAGCTTACAGGGGGCCTTGTGGTTCTTC

v_call: TRBV9
clone_size: -
d_call: -
j_call: TRBJ1-4
cdr3_aa: CASSVGGDLEKLFF
cdr3_nt: TGTGCCAGCAGCGTAGGGGGGGATCTCGAAAAACTGTTTTTT

v_call: TRBV5-1
clone_size: -
d_call: -
j_call: TRBJ2-2
cdr3_aa: CASSFFGFPGELFF
cdr3_nt: TGCGCCAGCAGCTTTTTTGGCTTCCCCGGGGAGCTGTTTTTT

v_call: TRBV4-3
clone_size: few
d_call: -
j_call: TRBJ1-2
cdr3_aa: CASSQELRAYTYGYTF
cdr3_nt: TGCGCCAGCAGCCAAGAGTTGAGGGCCTACACATATGGCTACACCTTC

v_call: TRBV5-6
clone_size: -
d_call: -
j_call: TRBJ1-2
cdr3_aa: CASSTGERFGYTF
cdr3_nt: TGTGCCAGCAGCACCGGGGAGAGGTTTGGCTACACCTTC

v_call: TRBV15
clone_size: -
d_call: -
j_call: TRBJ2-5
cdr3_aa: CATSRVQGGETQYF
cdr3_nt: TGTGCCACCAGCAGAGTGCAGGGGGGAGAGACCCAGTACTTC

v_call: TRBV12-5
clone_size: -
d_call: -
j_call: TRBJ2-7
cdr3_aa: CASGFGRPYEQYF
cdr3_nt: TGTGCTAGTGGTTTTGGGCGACCCTACGAGCAGTACTTC

v_call: TRBV7-2
clone_size: -
d_call: TRBD1
j_call: TRBJ2-7
cdr3_aa: CASSLVSGTGAREQYF
cdr3_nt: TGTGCCAGCAGCTTAGTGTCAGGGACAGGGGCTCGGGAGCAGTACTTC

v_call: TRBV27
clone_size: -
d_call: -
j_call: TRBJ1-5
cdr3_aa: CASSLWGSQPQHF
cdr3_nt: TGTGCCAGCAGTTTATGGGGGAGTCAGCCCCAGCATTTT

v_call: TRBV28
clone_size: -
d_call: -
j_call: TRBJ1-1
cdr3_aa: CASSFLTRDTEAFF
cdr3_nt: TGTGCCAGCAGTTTTTTGACGAGGGACACTGAAGCTTTCTTT

v_call: TRBV7-2
clone_size: -
d_call: -
j_call: TRBJ2-7
cdr3_aa: CASGVQGTYEQYF
cdr3_nt: TGTGCCAGCGGGGTGCAGGGCACCTACGAGCAGTACTTC

v_call: TRBV29-1
clone_size: -
d_call: TRBD1
j_call: TRBJ2-7
cdr3_aa: CSSGQGNEQYF
cdr3_nt: TGCAGCTCAGGACAGGGTAACGAGCAGTACTTC

v_call: TRBV7-2
clone_size: few
d_call: -
j_call: TRBJ2-5
cdr3_aa: CASSLAPRPGETQYF
cdr3_nt: TGTGCCAGCAGCTTAGCTCCTCGTCCCGGGGAGACCCAGTACTTC

v_call: TRBV2
clone_size: -
d_call: TRBD1
j_call: TRBJ1-2
cdr3_aa: CASSEQGALYGYTF
cdr3_nt: TGTGCCAGCAGTGAACAGGGGGCTCTTTATGGCTACACCTTC

v_call: TRBV4-1
clone_size: -
d_call: TRBD1
j_call: TRBJ2-3
cdr3_aa: CASSQSPPGTDTDTQYF
cdr3_nt: TGCGCCAGCAGCCAATCCCCTCCCGGGACAGACACAGATACGCAGTATTTT

v_call: TRBV6-1
clone_size: -
d_call: TRBD1
j_call: TRBJ2-7
cdr3_aa: CASSDVGTEVYEQYF
cdr3_nt: TGTGCCAGCAGTGATGTGGGGACAGAGGTCTACGAGCAGTACTTC

v_call: TRBV4-1
clone_size: -
d_call: -
j_call: TRBJ1-4
cdr3_aa: CASSQESPRYLEEKLFF
cdr3_nt: TGCGCCAGCAGCCAAGAATCCCCACGGTATCTGGAGGAAAAACTGTTTTTT

v_call: TRBV6-1
clone_size: -
d_call: -
j_call: TRBJ1-1
cdr3_aa: CASSGGQRSTEAFF
cdr3_nt: TGTGCCAGCAGTGGGGGGCAACGGAGCACTGAAGCTTTCTTT